This T cell receptor beta chain was found in a study of blood T cell repertoires in COVID-19. At the level of the study: COVID-19 samples, acute and convalescent, were from the United States, Italy and Spain. Nucleic acid was either cDNA or gDNA, and it came from T cells, B-cell-depleted T cells, or PBMCs.

Some clones are missing from TCRdb's copy, which holds only in-frame ones; the method was immunoSEQ multiplex PCR. The sample lists approximately 140,000 clones; just under 90% were seen once. The CDR3 consists of 12 residues. The ends were cut back, 4 bases at V and 6 bases at J, with 10 bases in the middle. In germline, CDR1 is MNHEY, CDR2 SMNVEV (reference sequence). The chain couples TRBV27 to TRBJ2-7; unclear D gene. This TCR derives from a woman aged 40 to 50 with acute or convalescent COVID-19. Sequencing was performed on peripheral blood. In nucleotides, the CDR3 is TGTGCCAGCAGTTCTTTAGGAGTCGAGCAGTACTTC. Its translation: CASSSLGVEQYF.